Shown below are 6 T cell receptor beta chains from a single sample sequenced in a study of T cell repertoires in aging, cancer and after chemotherapy. Peripheral blood genomic DNA, not sorted cells or RNA, was the template. TRB rearrangements spanning V, D and J were amplified using mixed TRB-A/B primers. TCRdb fed the multiplex PCR reads into MiXCR, producing one record per CDR3 protein. In the table there are 20,000 or so distinct CDR3 sequences, over 35% of which are singletons. Sequencing was carried out using blood. Source of these receptors: a human donor with a solid tumor.

The V gene is TRBV5-1, the J gene TRBJ2-3; tentatively, D is TRBD2 (7 bases). CDR3 length equals 14 residues. V lost 1 base, J lost 4 bases, and 10 bases lay in between. Germline lookup yields CDR1 SGHRS and CDR2 YFSETQ. CDR3 region: CASSLRGGSDTQYF. In DNA, the CDR3 is TGCGCCAGCAGCTTGAGGGGGGGCTCAGATACGCAGTATTTT.

The chain carries TRBV6-5 and TRBJ2-7; D unresolved. Germline V gene sequence: CDR1 MNHEY, CDR2 SVGAGI. Trimming took 8 bases from V and 5 from J, leaving 13 bases between them. The CDR3 runs 12 residues. CDR3 in amino acids: CASRSQPNEQYF. CDR3 nucleotides: TGTGCCAGCCGGTCCCAGCCGAACGAGCAGTACTTC.

The chain is built from TRBV12-3 or TRBV12-4 and TRBJ1-2, with 7 nucleotides matching TRBD1. V trimming: 11 bases; J trimming: 3 bases; junction bases outside the gene matches: 9. The CDR3 has 13 residues. This CDR3 reads CALGTGQYYGYTF. The CDR3 nucleotides are TGTGCCTTGGGGACGGGACAGTACTATGGCTACACCTTC.

The chain joins TRBV5-1 to TRBJ1-5; tentatively, D is TRBD1 (5 bases). The germline V gene encodes CDR1 SGHRS and CDR2 YFSETQ. This CDR3 region has 14 residues. Between the trimmed V and J ends, which lost 1 base and 7 bases, there was a span of 12 bases. As DNA, the CDR3 is TGCGCCAGCAGCTTGACGGGTGGGGACCAGCCCCAGCATTTT. Encoded protein: CASSLTGGDQPQHF.

This clonotype was seen only a few times. This rearrangement joins TRBV29-1 to TRBJ2-7, with 7 bases matching TRBD1. Germline CDR1 reads SQVTM; CDR2 reads ANQGSEA. Losses at the gene ends were 7 bases for V and 3 bases for J; bases not matched to a gene: 12. The CDR3 has 14 residues. The CDR3 region is CSAPDSRGFYEQYF. CDR3 nucleotides: TGCAGCGCTCCGGACTCCAGGGGGTTCTACGAGCAGTACTTC.

This clonotype was detected a few times. The rearrangement uses TRBV19 and TRBJ2-7, with D possibly being TRBD2 (7 bases). V dropped 5 bases and J dropped 6 bases, with 17 bases sitting between them. The CDR3 runs to 14 residues. In germline, CDR1 is LNHDA, CDR2 SQIVND (reference sequence). CDR3 sequence reads: CASSPLGGGAEQYF. The CDR3 DNA is TGTGCCAGTAGTCCCCTAGGGGGAGGGGCCGAGCAGTACTTC.